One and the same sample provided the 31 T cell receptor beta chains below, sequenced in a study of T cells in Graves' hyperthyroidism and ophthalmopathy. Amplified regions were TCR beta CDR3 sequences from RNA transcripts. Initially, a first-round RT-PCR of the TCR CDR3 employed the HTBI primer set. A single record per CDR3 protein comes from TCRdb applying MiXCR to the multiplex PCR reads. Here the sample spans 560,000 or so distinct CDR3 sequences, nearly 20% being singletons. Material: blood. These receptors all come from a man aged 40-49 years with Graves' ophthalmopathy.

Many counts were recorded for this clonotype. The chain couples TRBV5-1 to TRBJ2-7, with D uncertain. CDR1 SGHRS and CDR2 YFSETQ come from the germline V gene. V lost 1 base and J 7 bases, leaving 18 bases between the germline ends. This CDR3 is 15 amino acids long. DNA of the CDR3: TGCGCCAGCAGCTTGAGCGACCCGGCTCTCGTTGAGCAGTACTTC. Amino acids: CASSLSDPALVEQYF.

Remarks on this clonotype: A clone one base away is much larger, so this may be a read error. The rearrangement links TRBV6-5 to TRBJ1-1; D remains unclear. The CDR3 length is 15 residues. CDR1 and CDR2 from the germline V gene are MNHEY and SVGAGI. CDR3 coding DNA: TGTGCCAGCAGTTATCTCATCGGCTCGAACAATGAAGCTTTCTTT. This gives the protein CASSYLIGSNNEAFF.

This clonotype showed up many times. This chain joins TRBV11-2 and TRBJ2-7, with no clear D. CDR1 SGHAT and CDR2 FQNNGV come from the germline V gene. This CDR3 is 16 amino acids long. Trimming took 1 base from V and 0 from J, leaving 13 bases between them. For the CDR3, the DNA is TGTGCCAGCAGCTTAGCTGGCCCCTCGAGCTCCTACGAGCAGTACTTC. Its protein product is CASSLAGPSSSYEQYF.

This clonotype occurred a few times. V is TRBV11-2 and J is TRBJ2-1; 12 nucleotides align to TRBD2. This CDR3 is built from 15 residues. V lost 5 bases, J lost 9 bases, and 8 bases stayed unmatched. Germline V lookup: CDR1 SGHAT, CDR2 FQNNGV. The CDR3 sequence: CASSPSRLAGAEQFF. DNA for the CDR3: TGTGCCAGCAGCCCGAGTCGACTAGCGGGGGCTGAGCAGTTCTTC.

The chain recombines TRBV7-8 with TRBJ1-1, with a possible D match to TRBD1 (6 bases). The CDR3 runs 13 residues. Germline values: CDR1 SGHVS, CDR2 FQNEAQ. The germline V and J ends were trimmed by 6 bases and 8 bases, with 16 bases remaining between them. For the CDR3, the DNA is TGTGCCAGCAGTCTGTACAGGGCTGGAGAAGCTTTCTTT. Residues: CASSLYRAGEAFF.

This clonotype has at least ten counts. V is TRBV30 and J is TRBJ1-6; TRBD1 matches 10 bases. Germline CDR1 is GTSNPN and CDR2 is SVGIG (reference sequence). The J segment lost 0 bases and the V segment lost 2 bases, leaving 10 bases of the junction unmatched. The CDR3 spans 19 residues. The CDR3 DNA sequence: TGTGCCTGGAGTAGGACTCGGACAGGGGGGAGCTCCTATAATTCACCCCTCCACTTT. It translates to CAWSRTRTGGSSYNSPLHF.

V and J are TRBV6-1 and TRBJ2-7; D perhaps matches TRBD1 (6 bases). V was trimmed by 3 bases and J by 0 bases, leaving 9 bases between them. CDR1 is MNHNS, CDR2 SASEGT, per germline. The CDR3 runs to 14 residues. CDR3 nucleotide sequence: TGTGCCAGCAGTGACAGGGGCGACTCCTACGAGCAGTACTTC. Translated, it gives CASSDRGDSYEQYF.

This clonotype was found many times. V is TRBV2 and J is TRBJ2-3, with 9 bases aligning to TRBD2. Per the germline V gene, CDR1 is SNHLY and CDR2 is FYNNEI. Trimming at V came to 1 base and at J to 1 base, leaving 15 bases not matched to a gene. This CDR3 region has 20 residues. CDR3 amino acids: CASSEETPRLAGRGTDTQYF. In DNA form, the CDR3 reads TGTGCCAGCAGTGAAGAGACCCCAAGGCTAGCGGGAAGGGGCACAGATACGCAGTATTTT.

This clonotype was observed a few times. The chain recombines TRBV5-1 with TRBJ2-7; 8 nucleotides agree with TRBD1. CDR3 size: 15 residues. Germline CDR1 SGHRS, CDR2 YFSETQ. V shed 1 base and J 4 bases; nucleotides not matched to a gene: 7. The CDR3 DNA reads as TGCGCCAGCAGCTTGTCAGGGGGCCCTGGTTACGAGCAGTACTTC. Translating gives CASSLSGGPGYEQYF.

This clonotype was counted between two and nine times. CDR3 bases: TGCAGTGCTACGGGAGGGGCCACCTACGAGCAGTACTTC. Its protein product is CSATGGATYEQYF. The chain uses TRBV20-1 and TRBJ2-7; 8 bases line up with TRBD2. The CDR3 sequence is 13 residues long. V shed 4 bases and J 2 bases; nucleotides not matched to a gene: 4. Germline V gives CDR1 DFQATT, CDR2 SNEGSKA (reference sequence).

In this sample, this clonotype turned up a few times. CDR3 sequence reads: CASSRGGRRGNEQFF. The CDR3 DNA follows: TGTGCCAGCAGCCGGGGAGGGCGCCGGGGGAATGAGCAGTTCTTC. This chain links TRBV5-6 with TRBJ2-1; 7 bases fit TRBD2. The CDR3 contains 15 residues. Per germline, CDR1 SGHDT and CDR2 YYEEEE. The V segment lost 4 bases and the J segment 7 bases; nucleotides outside the gene matches: 11.

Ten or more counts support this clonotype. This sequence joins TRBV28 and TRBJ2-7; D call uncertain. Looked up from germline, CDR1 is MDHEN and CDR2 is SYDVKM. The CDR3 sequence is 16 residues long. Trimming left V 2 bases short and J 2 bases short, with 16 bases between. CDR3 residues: CASSLLITTPTYEQYF. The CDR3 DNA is TGTGCCAGCAGTTTACTGATTACGACTCCGACCTACGAGCAGTACTTC.

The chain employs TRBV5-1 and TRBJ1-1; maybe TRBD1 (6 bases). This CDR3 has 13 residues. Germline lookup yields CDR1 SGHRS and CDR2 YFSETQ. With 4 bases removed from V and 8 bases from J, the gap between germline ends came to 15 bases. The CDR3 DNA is TGCGCCAGCAGCCTCCGGATGGGGGCAGAAGCTTTCTTT. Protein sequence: CASSLRMGAEAFF. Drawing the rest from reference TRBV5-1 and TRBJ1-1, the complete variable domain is KAGVTQTPRYLIKTRGQQVTLSCSPISGHRSVSWYQQTPGQGLQFLFEYFSETQRNKGNFPGRFSGRQFSNSRSEMNVSTLELGDSALYLCASSLRMGAEAFFGQGTRLTVV.

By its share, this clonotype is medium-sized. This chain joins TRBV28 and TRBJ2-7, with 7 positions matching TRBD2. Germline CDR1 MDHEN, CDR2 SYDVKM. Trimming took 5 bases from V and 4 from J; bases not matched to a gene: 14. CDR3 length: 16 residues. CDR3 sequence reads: CASSPTRAGRYYEQYF. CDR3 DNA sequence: TGTGCCAGCAGTCCAACCAGAGCGGGACGCTATTACGAGCAGTACTTC. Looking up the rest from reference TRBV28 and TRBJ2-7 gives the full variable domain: DVKVTQSSRYLVKRTGEKVFLECVQDMDHENMFWYRQDPGLGLRLIYFSYDVKMKEKGDIPEGYSVSREKKERFSLILESASTNQTSMYLCASSPTRAGRYYEQYFGPGTRLTVT.

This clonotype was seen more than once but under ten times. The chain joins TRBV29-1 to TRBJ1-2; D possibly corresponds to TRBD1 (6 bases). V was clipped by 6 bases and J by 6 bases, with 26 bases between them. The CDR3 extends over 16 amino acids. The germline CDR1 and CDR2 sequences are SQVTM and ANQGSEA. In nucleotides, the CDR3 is TGCAGCGTCGCCAAGGGGTCCAGGGGAGTTAGGGATGGCTACACCTTC. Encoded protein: CSVAKGSRGVRDGYTF.

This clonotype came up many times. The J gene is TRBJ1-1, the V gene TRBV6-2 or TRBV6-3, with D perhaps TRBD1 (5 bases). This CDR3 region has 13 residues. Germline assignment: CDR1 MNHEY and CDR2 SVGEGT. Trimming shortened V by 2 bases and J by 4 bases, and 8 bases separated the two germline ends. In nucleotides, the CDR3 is TGTGCCAGCAGTTACGGCGGGGGCACTGAAGCTTTCTTT. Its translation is CASSYGGGTEAFF.

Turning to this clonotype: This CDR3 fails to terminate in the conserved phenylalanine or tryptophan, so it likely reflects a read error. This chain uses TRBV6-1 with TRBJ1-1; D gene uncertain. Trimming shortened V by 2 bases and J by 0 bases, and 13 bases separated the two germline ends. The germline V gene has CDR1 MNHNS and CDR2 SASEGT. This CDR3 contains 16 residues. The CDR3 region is CASSEFATSMNTEAFL. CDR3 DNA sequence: TGTGCCAGCAGTGAATTCGCAACTTCCATGAACACTGAAGCTTTCCTT.

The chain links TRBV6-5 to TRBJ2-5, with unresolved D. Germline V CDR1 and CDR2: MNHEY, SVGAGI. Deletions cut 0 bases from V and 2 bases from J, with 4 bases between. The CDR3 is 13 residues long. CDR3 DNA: TGTGCCAGCAGTTACTCCAGACAAGAGACCCAGTACTTC. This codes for CASSYSRQETQYF.

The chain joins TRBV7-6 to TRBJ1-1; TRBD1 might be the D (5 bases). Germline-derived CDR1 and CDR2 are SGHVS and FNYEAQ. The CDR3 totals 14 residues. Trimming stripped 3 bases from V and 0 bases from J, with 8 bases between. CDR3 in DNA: TGTGCCAGCAGCTTGACAGAGTTGAACACTGAAGCTTTCTTT. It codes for CASSLTELNTEAFF. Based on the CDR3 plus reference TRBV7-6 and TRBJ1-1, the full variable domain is GAGVSQSPRYKVTKRGQDVALRCDPISGHVSLYWYRQALGQGPEFLTYFNYEAQQDKSGLPNDRFSAERPEGSISTLTIQRTEQRDSAMYRCASSLTELNTEAFFGQGTRLTVV.

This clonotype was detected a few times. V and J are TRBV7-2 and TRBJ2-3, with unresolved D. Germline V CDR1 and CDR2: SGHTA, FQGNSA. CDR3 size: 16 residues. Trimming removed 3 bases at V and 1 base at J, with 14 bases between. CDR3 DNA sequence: TGTGCCAGCAGCTTGGAGTCCGGATTTCGCACAGATACGCAGTATTTT. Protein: CASSLESGFRTDTQYF.

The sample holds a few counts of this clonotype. The CDR3 loop is CASSYGGALVNTEAFF. CDR3 sequence (DNA): TGTGCCAGCAGTTACGGGGGGGCCCTTGTGAACACTGAAGCTTTCTTT. The chain couples TRBV6-5 to TRBJ1-1; tentatively, D is TRBD1 (6 bases). Germline assignment: CDR1 MNHEY and CDR2 SVGAGI. The V and J ends lost 2 bases and 0 bases respectively, with 13 bases between them. This CDR3 is built from 16 residues.

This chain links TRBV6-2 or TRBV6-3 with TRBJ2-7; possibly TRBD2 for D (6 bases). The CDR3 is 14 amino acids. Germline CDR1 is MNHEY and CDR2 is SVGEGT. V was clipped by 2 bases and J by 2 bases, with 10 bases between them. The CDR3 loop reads CASSYRDFPYEQYF. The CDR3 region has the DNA TGTGCCAGCAGTTACCGGGACTTTCCCTACGAGCAGTACTTC.

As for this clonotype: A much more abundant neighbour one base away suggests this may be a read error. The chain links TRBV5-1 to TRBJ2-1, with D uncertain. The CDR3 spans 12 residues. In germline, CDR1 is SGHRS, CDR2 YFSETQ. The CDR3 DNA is TGCACCAGCAGCTTGGCCGGAGTAGAGCAGTTCTTC. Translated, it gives CTSSLAGVEQFF.

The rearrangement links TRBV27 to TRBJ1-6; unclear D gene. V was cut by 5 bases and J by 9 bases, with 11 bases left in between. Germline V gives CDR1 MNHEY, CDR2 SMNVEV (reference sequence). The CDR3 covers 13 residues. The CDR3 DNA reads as TGTGCCAGCAGTCCCCAGTTGGGTTCACCCCTCCACTTT. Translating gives CASSPQLGSPLHF.

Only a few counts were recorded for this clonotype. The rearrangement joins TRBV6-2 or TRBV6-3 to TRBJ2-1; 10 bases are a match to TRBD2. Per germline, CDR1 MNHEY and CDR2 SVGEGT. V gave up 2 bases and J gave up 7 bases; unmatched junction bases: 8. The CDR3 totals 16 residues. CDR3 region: CASSYPPSGRSNEQFF. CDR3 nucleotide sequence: TGTGCCAGCAGTTACCCCCCTAGCGGGAGATCAAATGAGCAGTTCTTC.

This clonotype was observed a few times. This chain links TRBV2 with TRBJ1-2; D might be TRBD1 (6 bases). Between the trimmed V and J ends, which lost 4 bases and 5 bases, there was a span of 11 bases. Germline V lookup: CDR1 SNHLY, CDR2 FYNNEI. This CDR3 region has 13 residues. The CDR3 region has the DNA TGTGCCAGCAGTGTGGCAGGGGTTTATGGCTACACCTTC. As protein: CASSVAGVYGYTF.

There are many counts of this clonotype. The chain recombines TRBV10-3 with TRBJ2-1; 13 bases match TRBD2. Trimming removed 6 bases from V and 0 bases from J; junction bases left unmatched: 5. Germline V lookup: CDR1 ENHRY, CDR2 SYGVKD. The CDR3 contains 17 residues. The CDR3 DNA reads TGTGCCATCAGCGGGACTAGCGGGGCCAACTCCTACAATGAGCAGTTCTTC. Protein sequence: CAISGTSGANSYNEQFF.

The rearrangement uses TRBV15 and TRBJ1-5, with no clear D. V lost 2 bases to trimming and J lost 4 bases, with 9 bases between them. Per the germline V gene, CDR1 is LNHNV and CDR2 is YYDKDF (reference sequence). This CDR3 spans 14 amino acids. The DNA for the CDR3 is TGTGCCACCAGCAGAAAACGAGAAAATCAGCCCCAGCATTTT. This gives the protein CATSRKRENQPQHF.

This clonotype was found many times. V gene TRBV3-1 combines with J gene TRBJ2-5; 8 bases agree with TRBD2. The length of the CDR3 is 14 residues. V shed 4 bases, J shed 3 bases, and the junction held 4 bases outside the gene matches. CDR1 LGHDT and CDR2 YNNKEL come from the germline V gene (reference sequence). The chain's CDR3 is CASSRGLGEETQYF. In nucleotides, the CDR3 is TGTGCCAGCAGCCGGGGACTAGGAGAAGAGACCCAGTACTTC.

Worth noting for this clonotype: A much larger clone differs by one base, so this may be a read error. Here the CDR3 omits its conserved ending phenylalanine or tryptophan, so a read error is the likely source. CDR3 DNA: TGTGCCAGCAGTTTAACCGGGACAGGGCGATACACCCTC. Protein product: CASSLTGTGRYTL. This chain connects TRBV28 to TRBJ1-2, with 9 bases lining up with TRBD1. Germline V gene sequence: CDR1 MDHEN, CDR2 SYDVKM. V trimming: 2 bases; J trimming: 11 bases; junction bases outside the gene matches: 6. The CDR3 totals 13 residues.

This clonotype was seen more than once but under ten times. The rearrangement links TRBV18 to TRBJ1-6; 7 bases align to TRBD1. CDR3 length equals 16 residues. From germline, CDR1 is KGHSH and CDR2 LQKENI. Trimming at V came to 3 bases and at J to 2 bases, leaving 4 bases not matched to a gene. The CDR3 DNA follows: TGTGCCAGCTCACCGGCGCAGGGGGCCTATAATTCACCCCTCCACTTT. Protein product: CASSPAQGAYNSPLHF.